This TCR beta chain came from a study of CD8+CD57+ T cells in acquired aplastic anemia. For CDR3 and TCR beta VDJ profiling, genomic DNA was the template used. One entry per CDR3 protein, called by TCRdb with MiXCR from the reads. The sample has approximately 270,000 distinct CDR3 sequences, roughly 50% seen once; the top ten hold around 8%. The V gene's germline CDR1 is SGDLS and CDR2 YYNGEE. The junction had 12 bases not matched to a gene; V was cut back by 4 bases and J by 3 bases. This CDR3 is built from 19 residues. This clonotype occurred many times. Its target is unknown. Study-level findings and limits: Patients and controls had in common fewer than 30 CD8+ CDR3 sequences. Patients and healthy controls showed no significant CD8+ Simpson's diversity difference.

The chain combines TRBV9 with TRBJ2-3; 15 bases map to TRBD2. This receptor was obtained from a human donor with severe aplastic anemia or a healthy control (not recorded which). Sequences were obtained from sorted CD4+, CD8+, or CD8+CD57+ T cells (not recorded which) from PBMCs. The CDR3, as DNA: TGTGCCAGCAGCCAGATAGGACTAGCGGGGGGGCTATCGACAGATACGCAGTATTTT. It yields the protein CASSQIGLAGGLSTDTQYF.